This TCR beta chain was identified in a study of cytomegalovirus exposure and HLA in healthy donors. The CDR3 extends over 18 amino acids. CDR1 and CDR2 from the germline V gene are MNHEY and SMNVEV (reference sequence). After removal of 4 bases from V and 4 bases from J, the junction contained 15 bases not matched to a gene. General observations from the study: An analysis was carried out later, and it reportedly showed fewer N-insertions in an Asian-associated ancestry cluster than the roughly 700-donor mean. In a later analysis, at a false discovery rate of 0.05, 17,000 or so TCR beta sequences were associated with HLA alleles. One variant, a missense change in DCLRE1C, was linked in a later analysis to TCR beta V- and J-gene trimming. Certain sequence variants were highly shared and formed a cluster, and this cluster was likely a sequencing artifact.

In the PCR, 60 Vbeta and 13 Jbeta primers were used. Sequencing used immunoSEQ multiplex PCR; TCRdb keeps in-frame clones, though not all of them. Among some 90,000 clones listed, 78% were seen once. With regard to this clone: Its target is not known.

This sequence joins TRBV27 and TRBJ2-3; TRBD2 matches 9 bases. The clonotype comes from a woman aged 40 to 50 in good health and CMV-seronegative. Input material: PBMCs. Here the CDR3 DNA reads TGTGCCAGCAGTTCCCGGCGGGACCGTAGGACTAGCGCAGATACGCAGTATTTT. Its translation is CASSSRRDRRTSADTQYF.